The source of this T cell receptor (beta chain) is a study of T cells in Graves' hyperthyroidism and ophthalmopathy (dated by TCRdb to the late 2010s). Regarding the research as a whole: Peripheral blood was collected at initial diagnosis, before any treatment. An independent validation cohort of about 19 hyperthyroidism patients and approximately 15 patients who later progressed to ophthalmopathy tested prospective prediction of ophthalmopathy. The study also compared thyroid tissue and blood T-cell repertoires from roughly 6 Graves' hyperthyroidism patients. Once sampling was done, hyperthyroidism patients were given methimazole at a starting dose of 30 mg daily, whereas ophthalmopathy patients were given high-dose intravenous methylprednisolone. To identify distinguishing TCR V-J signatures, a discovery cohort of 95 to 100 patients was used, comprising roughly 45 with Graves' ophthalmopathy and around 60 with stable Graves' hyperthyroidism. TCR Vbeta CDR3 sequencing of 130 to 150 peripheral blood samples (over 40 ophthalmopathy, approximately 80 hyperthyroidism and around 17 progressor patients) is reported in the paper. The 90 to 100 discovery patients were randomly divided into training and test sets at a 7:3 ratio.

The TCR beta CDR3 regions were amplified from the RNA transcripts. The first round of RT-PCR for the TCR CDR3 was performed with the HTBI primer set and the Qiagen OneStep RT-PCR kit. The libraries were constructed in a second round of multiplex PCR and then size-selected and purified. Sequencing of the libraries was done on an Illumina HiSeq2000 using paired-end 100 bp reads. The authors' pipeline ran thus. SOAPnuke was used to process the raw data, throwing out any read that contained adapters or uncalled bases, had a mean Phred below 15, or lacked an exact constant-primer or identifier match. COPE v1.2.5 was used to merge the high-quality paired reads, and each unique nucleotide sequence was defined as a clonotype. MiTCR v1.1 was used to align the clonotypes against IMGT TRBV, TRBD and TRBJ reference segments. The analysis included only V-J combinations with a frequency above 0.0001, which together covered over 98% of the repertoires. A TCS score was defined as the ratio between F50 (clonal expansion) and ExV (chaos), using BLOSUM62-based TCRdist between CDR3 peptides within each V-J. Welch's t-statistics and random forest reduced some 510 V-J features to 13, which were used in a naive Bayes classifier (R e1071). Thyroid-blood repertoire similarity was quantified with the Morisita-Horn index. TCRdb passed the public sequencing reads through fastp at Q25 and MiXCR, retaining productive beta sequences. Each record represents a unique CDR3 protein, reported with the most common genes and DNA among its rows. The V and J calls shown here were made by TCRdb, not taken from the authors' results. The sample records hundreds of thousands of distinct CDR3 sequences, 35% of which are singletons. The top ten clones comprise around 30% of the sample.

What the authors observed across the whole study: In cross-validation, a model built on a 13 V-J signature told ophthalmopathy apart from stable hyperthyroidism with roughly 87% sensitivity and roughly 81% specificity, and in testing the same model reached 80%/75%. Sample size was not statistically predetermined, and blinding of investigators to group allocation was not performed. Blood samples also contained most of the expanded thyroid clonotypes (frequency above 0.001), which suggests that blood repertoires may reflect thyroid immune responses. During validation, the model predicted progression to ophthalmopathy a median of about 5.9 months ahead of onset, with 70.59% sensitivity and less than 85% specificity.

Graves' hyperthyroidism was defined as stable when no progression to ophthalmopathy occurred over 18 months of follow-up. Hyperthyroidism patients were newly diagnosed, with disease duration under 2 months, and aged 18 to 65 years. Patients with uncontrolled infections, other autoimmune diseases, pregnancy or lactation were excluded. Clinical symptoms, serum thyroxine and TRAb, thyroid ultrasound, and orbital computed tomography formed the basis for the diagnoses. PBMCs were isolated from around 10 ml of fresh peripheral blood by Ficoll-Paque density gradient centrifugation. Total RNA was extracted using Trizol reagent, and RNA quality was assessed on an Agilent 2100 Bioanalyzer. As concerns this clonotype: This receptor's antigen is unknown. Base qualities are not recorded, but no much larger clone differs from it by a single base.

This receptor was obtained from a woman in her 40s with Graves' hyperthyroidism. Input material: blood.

CDR3 protein: CASSSDPRYGYTF. The DNA is as follows: TGTGCCAGCAGTTCGGACCCCCGCTATGGCTACACCTTC. The chain was built from TRBV6-5 and TRBJ1-2, with an unclear D gene assignment. The CDR3 covers 13 residues, taking in both the cysteine and the phenylalanine. Left in the record is the CDR3 DNA by itself, 39 bases read in frame from the first base. Sequences MNHEY (CDR1) and SVGAGI (CDR2) are obtained from the germline V gene. The germline ends are 10 bases apart after V is trimmed by 4 bases and J by 4 bases.